The 29 T cell receptor beta chains below were found in one sample sequenced in a study of early T cells in non-severe SARS-CoV-2 infection. TCRdb used MiXCR to reprocess the 5' RACE reads, holding one entry per CDR3 protein. Among about 80,000 distinct CDR3 sequences listed, about 12% were seen once. The sequencing sample was made of whole blood. The receptor set was obtained from an adult who was a healthcare worker with PCR-confirmed SARS-CoV-2 infection or an uninfected control (not recorded which).

The gene calls are TRBV20-1 and TRBJ2-1; 7 bases are a match to TRBD2. After removal of 6 bases from V and 0 bases from J, the junction contained 8 bases not matched to a gene. Germline CDR1 DFQATT, CDR2 SNEGSKA (reference sequence). The CDR3 is made up of 15 amino acids. The CDR3 here is CSALPLAVSYNEQFF. Written as DNA, the CDR3 is TGCAGTGCCCTCCCCCTAGCGGTCTCCTACAATGAGCAGTTCTTC.

For this clonotype: Just one base apart from a much larger clone, this may be a read error. This CDR3 reads CATKYQETQYF. For the CDR3, the DNA is TGTGCCACCAAGTACCAAGAGACCCAGTACTTC. The chain links TRBV27 to TRBJ2-5; D is unclear. The CDR3 consists of 11 residues. Germline V CDR1 and CDR2: MNHEY, SMNVEV (reference sequence). Trimming took 10 bases from V and 0 from J, leaving 6 bases between them.

There are many counts of this clonotype. The gene calls are TRBV2 and TRBJ2-7; D gene uncertain. Trimming pared 1 base from V and 7 bases from J, leaving 17 bases between. The germline V gene encodes CDR1 SNHLY and CDR2 FYNNEI. This CDR3 has 15 residues. The CDR3 sequence: CASSEDVGPYVEQYF. CDR3 in DNA: TGTGCCAGCAGTGAAGATGTCGGACCCTACGTAGAGCAGTACTTC. Variable domain in full (rest from reference TRBV2 and TRBJ2-7): EPEVTQTPSHQVTQMGQEVILRCVPISNHLYFYWYRQILGQKVEFLVSFYNNEISEKSEIFDDQFSVERPDGSNFTLKIRSTKLEDSAMYFCASSEDVGPYVEQYFGPGTRLTVT.

This chain joins TRBV20-1 and TRBJ1-6; D is uncertain. The CDR3 length is 14 residues. V dropped 7 bases and J dropped 6 bases, with 16 bases sitting between them. Germline CDR1 is DFQATT and CDR2 is SNEGSKA (reference sequence). This CDR3 is CSVSTPTFNSPLHF. The CDR3 DNA is TGCAGTGTTTCGACTCCAACGTTTAATTCACCCCTCCACTTT.

This clonotype was detected only a few times. DNA of the CDR3: TGTGCCAGCAGTTCCGGGACAGGGAGTGGCTACACCTTC. It specifies CASSSGTGSGYTF. The chain couples TRBV28 to TRBJ1-2; 9 bases line up with TRBD1. With 4 bases clipped from V and 7 bases from J, the junction kept 4 bases outside the gene matches. The CDR3 sequence is 13 residues long. CDR1 is MDHEN and CDR2 is SYDVKM in the germline V gene.

The rearrangement uses TRBV6-4 and TRBJ2-1; 11 bases map to TRBD2. Germline-derived CDR1 and CDR2 are MRHNA and SNTAGT. Trimming removed 4 bases from V and 4 bases from J; junction bases left unmatched: 3. The CDR3 is 15 residues long. For the CDR3, the DNA is TGTGCCAGCAGTGTACTAGCGGGAGAGTACAATGAGCAGTTCTTC. Translated: CASSVLAGEYNEQFF.

The rearrangement joins TRBV7-2 to TRBJ2-6; weak D call: TRBD2 (5 bases). Trimming took 5 bases from V and 4 from J, leaving 12 bases between them. In germline, CDR1 is SGHTA, CDR2 FQGNSA. This CDR3 is 15 amino acids long. CDR3 DNA sequence: TGTGCCAGCAGCCCTTCCCGGAGGGGGGCCAACGTCCTGACTTTC. It specifies CASSPSRRGANVLTF.

This clonotype was counted between two and nine times. The chain employs TRBV19 and TRBJ2-1; D tentatively reads TRBD1 or TRBD2 (5 bases each). Germline lookup yields CDR1 LNHDA and CDR2 SQIVND (reference sequence). CDR3 length: 20 amino acids. Trimming stripped 6 bases from V and 4 bases from J, with 31 bases between. CDR3 nucleotides: TGTGCCAGTAGGCGCTTAAGGGACCCGCCGGGTGAACCTCGGTACAATGAGCAGTTCTTC. This gives the protein CASRRLRDPPGEPRYNEQFF. The entire variable domain, with the rest obtained from reference TRBV19 and TRBJ2-1, is as follows: DGGITQSPKYLFRKEGQNVTLSCEQNLNHDAMYWYRQDPGQGLRLIYYSQIVNDFQKGDIAEGYSVSREKKESFPLTVTSAQKNPTAFYLCASRRLRDPPGEPRYNEQFFGPGTRLTVL.

The V call is TRBV7-8, the J call TRBJ2-7; 7 bases are shared with TRBD2. The length of the CDR3 is 15 residues. Germline V gene data show CDR1 as SGHVS and CDR2 as FQNEAQ. V lost 0 bases, J lost 0 bases, and 2 bases stayed unmatched. The CDR3 loop reads CASSLAGTNSYEQYF. CDR3 DNA: TGTGCCAGCAGCTTAGCCGGGACTAACTCCTACGAGCAGTACTTC.

In its sample, this clonotype was seen many times. The V and J genes are TRBV3-1 and TRBJ2-2; 15 bases line up with TRBD2. This CDR3 region has 18 residues. Germline CDR1 LGHDT, CDR2 YNNKEL (reference sequence). V shed 0 bases and J 4 bases; nucleotides not matched to a gene: 3. This CDR3 is CASSQEGLAGGGTGELFF. Written as DNA, the CDR3 is TGTGCCAGCAGCCAAGAGGGACTAGCGGGAGGAGGCACCGGGGAGCTGTTTTTT.

This clonotype was counted ten times or more. The chain is built from TRBV9 and TRBJ2-7, with 11 bases identical to TRBD2. Losses at the gene ends were 5 bases for V and 5 bases for J; bases not matched to a gene: 6. Per the germline V gene, CDR1 is SGDLS and CDR2 is YYNGEE. This CDR3 is 14 amino acids long. The CDR3 DNA follows: TGTGCCAGCAGTCTTAGCGGGAGGGCGGACGAGCAGTACTTC. Protein product: CASSLSGRADEQYF.

This clonotype was seen ten or more times. The rearrangement uses TRBV18 and TRBJ2-1; 8 nucleotides line up with TRBD2. Trimming at V came to 3 bases and at J to 4 bases, leaving 5 bases not matched to a gene. This CDR3 is built from 15 residues. CDR1 and CDR2 from the germline V gene are KGHSH and LQKENI. The DNA for the CDR3 is TGTGCCAGCTCACCGACTAGCGTTGCGTACAATGAGCAGTTCTTC. It is translated as CASSPTSVAYNEQFF. Looking up the rest from reference TRBV18 and TRBJ2-1 gives the full variable domain: NAGVMQNPRHLVRRRGQEARLRCSPMKGHSHVYWYRQLPEEGLKFMVYLQKENIIDESGMPKERFSAEFPKEGPSILRIQQVVRGDSAAYFCASSPTSVAYNEQFFGPGTRLTVL.

This clonotype was recorded at least ten times. The rearrangement joins TRBV3-1 to TRBJ2-1, with 8 bases matching TRBD2. After removal of 4 bases from V and 9 bases from J, the junction contained 11 bases not matched to a gene. The CDR3 has 15 residues. Looked up from germline, CDR1 is LGHDT and CDR2 is YNNKEL (reference sequence). CDR3 residues: CASSPTSGARGEQFF. In DNA, the CDR3 is TGTGCCAGCAGCCCCACTAGCGGCGCACGTGGTGAGCAGTTCTTC.

This clonotype occurred a few times. This rearrangement joins TRBV11-1 to TRBJ2-1; 10 bases are a match to TRBD1. The junction had 7 bases not matched to a gene; V was cut back by 4 bases and J by 1 base. The CDR3 has 17 amino acids. Per the germline V gene, CDR1 is SGHAT and CDR2 is FQDESV (reference sequence). The CDR3 region is CASSSTPGQGSYNEQFF. The DNA for the CDR3 is TGTGCCAGCAGCTCGACGCCGGGACAGGGGTCCTACAATGAGCAGTTCTTC.

This clonotype has more than one count but fewer than ten. Its ends do not fully match the called genes, so a read error is possible. The V and J genes are TRBV20-1 and TRBJ1-1; D call uncertain. CDR3 size: 15 residues. Germline-derived CDR1 and CDR2 are DFQATT and SNEGSKA (reference sequence). The CDR3 bases are TGCAGTGCTAGAGGGGTAGACGCGGCGAACACTGAAGTTTTCTTT. Residues: CSARGVDAANTEVFF.

This clonotype turned up a few times. J is TRBJ2-5 and V is TRBV12-3 or TRBV12-4; D perhaps matches TRBD1 (6 bases). The CDR3 has 14 amino acids. V lost 1 base and J lost 1, with 7 bases in between. CDR3 amino acids: CASSLGDIQETQYF. In DNA form, the CDR3 reads TGTGCCAGCAGTTTAGGGGACATCCAAGAGACCCAGTACTTC.

In this sample, this clonotype turned up a few times. This chain connects TRBV30 to TRBJ1-2; D not resolved. Germline V gene data show CDR1 as GTSNPN and CDR2 as SVGIG (reference sequence). The CDR3 extends over 15 amino acids. V gave up 4 bases and J gave up 0 bases, with 15 bases separating them. The CDR3 nucleotides are TGTGCCTGGAATCCCCCGGGGAAAACTAACTATGGCTACACCTTC. It specifies CAWNPPGKTNYGYTF.

This clonotype came up a few times. The rearrangement joins TRBV10-2 to TRBJ2-7, with D unclear. From germline, CDR1 is WSHSY and CDR2 SAAADI. Trimming removed 7 bases from V and 2 bases from J, with 9 bases in between. The length of the CDR3 is 12 residues. DNA of the CDR3: TGCGCCAGCATAGGTCTTCCCTACGAGCAGTACTTC. Its protein is CASIGLPYEQYF.

This clonotype was detected many times. The chain has TRBV7-8 and TRBJ2-3; D might be TRBD2 (6 bases). Trimming pared 5 bases from V and 6 bases from J, leaving 18 bases between. This CDR3 spans 15 amino acids. Germline CDR1 and CDR2: SGHVS and FQNEAQ. CDR3 in amino acids: CASSPSQPAGDTQYF. The CDR3 coding sequence is TGTGCCAGCAGCCCCTCCCAGCCCGCGGGGGATACGCAGTATTTT.

The chain employs TRBV12-3 or TRBV12-4 and TRBJ2-7; weak D call: TRBD2 (6 bases). There are 14 residues in the CDR3. Trimming left V 2 bases short and J 0 bases short, with 8 bases between. Here the CDR3 DNA reads TGTGCCAGCAGTTTAATGACTAGCTCCTACGAGCAGTACTTC. It specifies CASSLMTSSYEQYF.

The chain has TRBV7-9 and TRBJ1-2, with D maybe TRBD1 (5 bases). The CDR3 contains 13 residues. Germline lookup yields CDR1 SEHNR and CDR2 FQNEAQ (reference sequence). Trimming shortened V by 7 bases and J by 7 bases, and 16 bases separated the two germline ends. The CDR3 nucleotides are TGTGCCAGCATGCGGGCGACGGGACTTGGCTACACCTTC. It encodes CASMRATGLGYTF.

The genes are TRBV27 and TRBJ2-7; D gene ambiguous. CDR1 is MNHEY, CDR2 SMNVEV, per germline (reference sequence). The CDR3 has 13 amino acids. Trimming shortened V by 6 bases and J by 6 bases, and 15 bases separated the two germline ends. The CDR3 protein is CASRYGSSAEQYF. CDR3 sequence (DNA): TGTGCCAGCAGATACGGCAGCTCCGCCGAGCAGTACTTC.

There are a few counts of this clonotype. The V gene is TRBV6-6, the J gene TRBJ2-3; the match to TRBD1 covers 10 bases. This CDR3 is built from 16 residues. CDR1 and CDR2 from the germline V gene are MNHNY and SVGAGI (reference sequence). With V trimmed by 4 bases and J by 5 bases, 9 bases remained unmatched. The CDR3 is CASSFPSGTGEDTQYF. The DNA for the CDR3 is TGTGCCAGCAGTTTCCCTTCCGGGACAGGGGAAGATACGCAGTATTTT.

Ten or more counts support this clonotype. As DNA, the CDR3 is TGTGCCAGCAGTTTTGGGCGGCTGAAGAGCTACACCTTC. Translation: CASSFGRLKSYTF. This chain uses TRBV28 with TRBJ1-2; D uncertain. Germline V lookup: CDR1 MDHEN, CDR2 SYDVKM. The CDR3 is 13 residues long. Trimming removed 3 bases from V and 9 bases from J, with 14 bases in between.

The rearrangement links TRBV12-3 or TRBV12-4 to TRBJ2-1, with D possibly being TRBD2 (5 bases). V lost 7 bases, J lost 5 bases, and 12 bases lay in between. The CDR3 sequence is 13 residues long. The CDR3 bases are TGTGCCAGCACCCAGGAGGAAGACAATGAGCAGTTCTTC. Protein product: CASTQEEDNEQFF.

The chain has TRBV28 and TRBJ2-7; 9 nucleotides align to TRBD1. This CDR3 spans 15 amino acids. The trim removed 2 bases at V and 5 bases at J, leaving 7 bases unmatched. In germline, CDR1 is MDHEN, CDR2 SYDVKM. DNA of the CDR3: TGTGCCAGCAGTTTAGGAGGGACAGGGAGGAACGAGCAGTACTTC. Protein product: CASSLGGTGRNEQYF.

This clonotype was counted only a few times. The J gene is TRBJ2-7, the V gene TRBV18; the D gene is possibly TRBD1 (5 bases). Trimming left V 2 bases short and J 0 bases short, with 17 bases between. The CDR3 covers 17 residues. CDR1 KGHSH and CDR2 LQKENI come from the germline V gene. Written as DNA, the CDR3 is TGTGCCAGCTCACCATACCAGGGTCATCAAAGCTCCTACGAGCAGTACTTC. Translation: CASSPYQGHQSSYEQYF.

This clonotype was observed a few times. The chain couples TRBV28 to TRBJ2-3; either TRBD1 or TRBD2 may fit D (6 bases each). Per germline, CDR1 MDHEN and CDR2 SYDVKM. The length of the CDR3 is 16 residues. Trimming removed 8 bases at V and 6 bases at J, with 24 bases between. The CDR3 region has the DNA TGTGCCAGCGTGGGGGGCCTCCCGAGAGGGTTCGATACGCAGTATTTT. It specifies CASVGGLPRGFDTQYF.

The V call is TRBV11-1, the J call TRBJ2-7, with D possibly TRBD2 on 5 matching bases. V was cut by 0 bases and J by 2 bases, with 11 bases left in between. CDR1 SGHAT and CDR2 FQDESV come from the germline V gene (reference sequence). This CDR3 spans 15 amino acids. The CDR3 DNA sequence: TGTGCCAGCAGCTTAGCTCTTGGGAGAGCCTACGAGCAGTACTTC. Protein: CASSLALGRAYEQYF.